These 8 T cell receptor beta chains share one sample of origin, sequenced in a study of T-cell memory formation after mild COVID-19. One entry per CDR3 protein, called by TCRdb with MiXCR from the 5' RACE reads. The data hold about 360,000 distinct CDR3 sequences, with 14% observed a single time. The sample consisted of PBMCs or a T cell subset sorted from them (not recorded which). The source is a man aged 18 to 35 who had mild COVID-19 (a few samples of this study predate the infection). Cell type and time point are not known.

The rearrangement uses TRBV5-4 and TRBJ1-1, with 10 bases aligning to TRBD1. Germline assignment: CDR1 SGHNT and CDR2 YYREEE (reference sequence). With V trimmed by 5 bases and J by 3 bases, 7 bases remained unmatched. The CDR3 contains 15 residues. CDR3 DNA: TGTGCCAGCAGATTACCCGGACAGGGGGACACTGAAGCTTTCTTT. Amino acid sequence: CASRLPGQGDTEAFF.

Ten or more counts support this clonotype. This sequence joins TRBV7-9 and TRBJ2-3; possible D gene TRBD2, 5 bases. Germline CDR1 reads SEHNR; CDR2 reads FQNEAQ (reference sequence). Deletions cut 7 bases from V and 0 bases from J, with 11 bases between. The CDR3 consists of 14 residues. The CDR3 DNA is TGTGCCAGCACCCACGAGGGTAGCACAGATACGCAGTATTTT. Protein product: CASTHEGSTDTQYF.

The chain joins TRBV11-3 to TRBJ2-2; D is ambiguous. This CDR3 is 12 amino acids long. Germline lookup yields CDR1 SGHNT and CDR2 YENEEA. Trimming pared 5 bases from V and 5 bases from J, leaving 6 bases between. The CDR3: CASSKWTGELFF. CDR3 bases: TGTGCCAGCAGCAAGTGGACCGGGGAGCTGTTTTTT.

The chain is built from TRBV20-1 and TRBJ2-3; TRBD2 matches 9 bases. The V gene's germline CDR1 is DFQATT and CDR2 SNEGSKA (reference sequence). Trimming removed 1 base from V and 3 bases from J; junction bases left unmatched: 5. The CDR3 contains 15 residues. CDR3 protein: CSARVGSGGTDTQYF. Written as DNA, the CDR3 is TGCAGTGCTAGAGTTGGTAGCGGGGGAACAGATACGCAGTATTTT.

This chain joins TRBV20-1 and TRBJ2-3; the match to TRBD2 covers 8 bases. J was trimmed by 5 bases and V by 5 bases; bases with no gene match: 9. This CDR3 contains 14 residues. Germline lookup yields CDR1 DFQATT and CDR2 SNEGSKA (reference sequence). CDR3 nucleotides: TGCAGTGCTGGGGACGGGGGGGCCGTAGATACGCAGTATTTT. It encodes CSAGDGGAVDTQYF.

The chain has TRBV6-2 or TRBV6-3 and TRBJ2-7; D remains unclear. The CDR3 is 13 amino acids. Germline CDR1 MNHEY, CDR2 SVGEGT. Deletions cut 2 bases from V and 3 bases from J, with 8 bases between. This CDR3 reads CASSYIRGYEQYV. DNA for the CDR3: TGTGCCAGCAGTTACATCCGAGGCTACGAGCAGTACGTC.

This clonotype came up a few times. The chain links TRBV10-3 to TRBJ2-5; D unresolved. The CDR3 runs 11 residues. Trimming cost V 3 bases and J 5 bases, with 4 bases left between them. From germline, CDR1 is ENHRY and CDR2 SYGVKD. The CDR3 here is CAISDGETQYF. The CDR3 bases are TGTGCCATCAGTGACGGGGAGACCCAGTACTTC.

This clonotype was observed at least ten times. V and J are TRBV28 and TRBJ2-7, with TRBD1 identical over 8 bases. The CDR3 contains 15 residues. Germline V gene data show CDR1 as MDHEN and CDR2 as SYDVKM. The trim removed 5 bases at V and 1 base at J, leaving 7 bases unmatched. The CDR3 sequence is CASSPGTGFSYEQYV. The DNA of the CDR3 is TGTGCCAGCAGTCCAGGGACAGGTTTTTCCTACGAGCAGTACGTC.